These T cell receptor beta chains were read from a single sample in a study of blood T cell repertoires in COVID-19. The repertoire was sequenced with immunoSEQ multiplex PCR; TCRdb's copy has only in-frame clones and lacks some. The sample lists about 280,000 clones; approximately 91% were seen once. Sequenced material: peripheral blood. The receptors were sampled from a middle-aged man with acute or convalescent COVID-19. CDR3s include the opening cysteine and the closing phenylalanine or tryptophan. A D gene is named only where the DNA matches it firmly. A clone size is listed for some rows: how often the clone was seen (once, few, many), or a class if it is expanded.

j_call: TRBJ1-2
clone_size: NA
d_call: NA
v_call: TRBV5-4
cdr3_aa: CASSSGTTANYGYTF
cdr3_nt: TGTGCCAGCAGCTCCGGGACAACAGCTAACTATGGCTACACCTTC

j_call: TRBJ1-6
clone_size: NA
d_call: NA
v_call: TRBV5-8
cdr3_aa: CASSLAFGRSNSPLHF
cdr3_nt: TGTGCCAGCAGCTTGGCCTTCGGCAGGTCCAATTCACCCCTCCACTTT

j_call: TRBJ2-7
clone_size: NA
d_call: TRBD1
v_call: TRBV7-9
cdr3_aa: CAGRDSSYEQYF
cdr3_nt: TGTGCCGGCCGGGACAGCTCCTACGAGCAGTACTTC

j_call: TRBJ1-3
clone_size: NA
d_call: TRBD1
v_call: TRBV5-1
cdr3_aa: CASSPMGQFSGNTIYF
cdr3_nt: TGCGCCAGCAGCCCGATGGGACAGTTCTCTGGAAACACCATATATTTT

j_call: TRBJ2-5
clone_size: NA
d_call: NA
v_call: TRBV5-1
cdr3_aa: CASSLEPTYQETQYF
cdr3_nt: TGCGCCAGCAGCTTGGAGCCTACGTACCAAGAGACCCAGTACTTC

j_call: TRBJ2-1
clone_size: NA
d_call: TRBD1
v_call: TRBV12-5
cdr3_aa: CASGPGTGAGHEQFF
cdr3_nt: TGTGCTAGTGGTCCCGGGACAGGGGCCGGGCATGAGCAGTTCTTC

j_call: TRBJ2-5
clone_size: NA
d_call: NA
v_call: TRBV7-8
cdr3_aa: CASSFSLFGGASETQYF
cdr3_nt: TGTGCCAGCAGCTTTAGTTTGTTTGGGGGCGCATCAGAGACCCAGTACTTC

j_call: TRBJ1-2
clone_size: NA
d_call: NA
v_call: TRBV7-2
cdr3_aa: CASSRDTGYGYTF
cdr3_nt: TGTGCCAGCAGCCGGGACACCGGATATGGCTACACCTTC

j_call: TRBJ1-3
clone_size: once
d_call: TRBD1
v_call: TRBV6-5
cdr3_aa: CASSYSWQGANTIYF
cdr3_nt: TGTGCCAGCAGTTACTCGTGGCAGGGGGCGAACACCATATATTTT

j_call: TRBJ2-7
clone_size: NA
d_call: NA
v_call: TRBV10-3
cdr3_aa: CAISGPGSEQYF
cdr3_nt: TGTGCCATCAGTGGGCCAGGAAGCGAGCAGTACTTC

j_call: TRBJ1-1
clone_size: NA
d_call: NA
v_call: TRBV5-4
cdr3_aa: CASSLYSREAFF
cdr3_nt: TGTGCCAGCAGCTTGTACTCCCGGGAAGCTTTCTTT

j_call: TRBJ2-2
clone_size: NA
d_call: TRBD1
v_call: TRBV5-1
cdr3_aa: CASSRGQLNTGELFF
cdr3_nt: TGCGCCAGCAGCAGGGGACAGCTGAACACCGGGGAGCTGTTTTTT

j_call: TRBJ2-1
clone_size: NA
d_call: TRBD2
v_call: TRBV18
cdr3_aa: CASSPGLAGGSYNEQFF
cdr3_nt: TGTGCCAGCTCACCCGGACTAGCGGGGGGGTCCTACAATGAGCAGTTCTTC

j_call: TRBJ1-6
clone_size: NA
d_call: NA
v_call: TRBV6-6
cdr3_aa: CASSPTSSYNSPLHF
cdr3_nt: TGTGCCAGCAGCCCAACGAGCTCCTATAATTCACCCCTCCACTTT

j_call: TRBJ1-2
clone_size: NA
d_call: TRBD1
v_call: TRBV11-2
cdr3_aa: CASSRRVGTEHYGYTF
cdr3_nt: TGTGCCAGCAGCCGGAGGGTGGGGACAGAACACTACGGCTACACCTTC

j_call: TRBJ1-1
clone_size: NA
d_call: NA
v_call: TRBV3-1/TRBV3-2
cdr3_aa: CASRFGGETEAFF
cdr3_nt: TGTGCCAGCAGATTTGGGGGGGAGACTGAAGCTTTCTTT

j_call: TRBJ1-4
clone_size: NA
d_call: NA
v_call: TRBV2
cdr3_aa: CASSDGLIPTEKLFF
cdr3_nt: TGTGCCAGCAGTGATGGTCTGATCCCTACCGAAAAACTGTTTTTT

j_call: TRBJ2-7
clone_size: NA
d_call: NA
v_call: TRBV19
cdr3_aa: CASSIGAGDEQYF
cdr3_nt: TGTGCCAGTAGTATTGGAGCAGGGGATGAGCAGTACTTC

j_call: TRBJ1-4
clone_size: NA
d_call: TRBD1
v_call: TRBV10-3
cdr3_aa: CAIREQGKGEKLFF
cdr3_nt: TGTGCCATCAGGGAACAGGGGAAGGGTGAAAAACTGTTTTTT

j_call: TRBJ2-7
clone_size: NA
d_call: NA
v_call: TRBV5-1
cdr3_aa: CASSLGQGSYEQYF
cdr3_nt: TGCGCCAGCAGCTTGGGGCAGGGGTCCTACGAGCAGTACTTC

j_call: TRBJ2-2
clone_size: once
d_call: NA
v_call: TRBV19
cdr3_aa: CASSIGGRELFF
cdr3_nt: TGTGCCAGTAGTATAGGGGGGCGCGAGCTGTTTTTT

j_call: TRBJ1-4
clone_size: NA
d_call: TRBD1
v_call: TRBV5-5
cdr3_aa: CASSVGTGVFEKLFF
cdr3_nt: TGTGCCAGCAGCGTAGGAACAGGGGTATTCGAAAAACTGTTTTTT

j_call: TRBJ2-3
clone_size: NA
d_call: NA
v_call: TRBV12-5
cdr3_aa: CASGLPFAGTEYSRGRYF
cdr3_nt: TGTGCTAGTGGTTTGCCCTTTGCCGGGACAGAGTACTCGCGGGGCCGGTATTTT

j_call: TRBJ2-1
clone_size: NA
d_call: NA
v_call: TRBV4-2
cdr3_aa: CATSSQSGQHEQFF
cdr3_nt: TGTGCCACCAGCAGCCAGTCCGGACAACATGAGCAGTTCTTC

j_call: TRBJ1-2
clone_size: NA
d_call: TRBD1
v_call: TRBV2
cdr3_aa: CASSPGTGGGDYGYTF
cdr3_nt: TGTGCCAGCAGTCCCGGGACAGGCGGAGGGGACTATGGCTACACCTTC

j_call: TRBJ1-5
clone_size: NA
d_call: NA
v_call: TRBV28
cdr3_aa: CASSLTGQFQPQHF
cdr3_nt: TGTGCCAGCAGCCTAACGGGACAATTTCAGCCCCAGCATTTT

j_call: TRBJ2-3
clone_size: NA
d_call: NA
v_call: TRBV10-3
cdr3_aa: CAISQTAPTDTQYF
cdr3_nt: TGTGCCATCAGCCAGACAGCCCCGACCGATACGCAGTATTTT

j_call: TRBJ1-4
clone_size: NA
d_call: NA
v_call: TRBV6-4
cdr3_aa: CASKGPNEKLFF
cdr3_nt: TGTGCCAGCAAGGGGCCTAATGAAAAACTGTTTTTT

j_call: TRBJ2-2
clone_size: NA
d_call: TRBD1
v_call: TRBV7-3
cdr3_aa: CASSPGTGDGELFF
cdr3_nt: TGTGCCAGCAGCCCTGGGACAGGGGACGGGGAGCTGTTTTTT

j_call: TRBJ2-1
clone_size: NA
d_call: TRBD1
v_call: TRBV24-1
cdr3_aa: CATSDGDRVNEQFF
cdr3_nt: TGTGCCACCAGTGATGGGGACAGGGTTAATGAGCAGTTCTTC

j_call: TRBJ2-1
clone_size: NA
d_call: NA
v_call: TRBV18
cdr3_aa: CASSPSQSQGANEQFF
cdr3_nt: TGTGCCAGCTCACCATCACAGTCTCAAGGGGCGAATGAGCAGTTCTTC

j_call: TRBJ2-1
clone_size: NA
d_call: TRBD2
v_call: TRBV7-6
cdr3_aa: CASRSGGANSNEQFF
cdr3_nt: TGTGCCAGCCGTAGCGGGGGCGCAAACTCCAATGAGCAGTTCTTC

j_call: TRBJ1-6
clone_size: once
d_call: NA
v_call: TRBV30
cdr3_aa: CAWSAQGGSPLHF
cdr3_nt: TGTGCCTGGAGTGCCCAGGGCGGTTCACCCCTCCACTTT

j_call: TRBJ2-7
clone_size: NA
d_call: NA
v_call: TRBV29-1
cdr3_aa: CSVRTALSYEQYF
cdr3_nt: TGCAGCGTCCGGACAGCACTTTCCTACGAGCAGTACTTC

j_call: TRBJ2-5
clone_size: NA
d_call: TRBD2
v_call: TRBV2
cdr3_aa: CASSKLPGLAGFQETQYF
cdr3_nt: TGTGCCAGCAGTAAGCTTCCGGGACTAGCTGGGTTCCAAGAGACCCAGTACTTC

j_call: TRBJ2-7
clone_size: NA
d_call: NA
v_call: TRBV5-6
cdr3_aa: CASSVGRGYEQYF
cdr3_nt: TGTGCCAGCAGCGTGGGCAGGGGCTACGAGCAGTACTTC

j_call: TRBJ2-1
clone_size: NA
d_call: NA
v_call: TRBV11-2
cdr3_aa: CASSSSRGDEQFF
cdr3_nt: TGTGCCAGCAGCTCCTCCAGGGGGGACGAGCAGTTCTTC

j_call: TRBJ1-1
clone_size: NA
d_call: NA
v_call: TRBV27
cdr3_aa: CASSLLAGVVFF
cdr3_nt: TGTGCCAGCAGTTTACTGGCAGGGGTGGTTTTCTTT

j_call: TRBJ1-2
clone_size: NA
d_call: NA
v_call: TRBV29-1
cdr3_aa: CSGISGAGYTF
cdr3_nt: TGCAGCGGGATCTCAGGGGCCGGCTACACCTTC

j_call: TRBJ1-5
clone_size: NA
d_call: NA
v_call: TRBV21-1
cdr3_aa: CASSKGGHPGRVMFFQPQHF
cdr3_nt: TGTGCCAGCAGCAAAGGTGGGCACCCCGGGCGGGTAATGTTCTTTCAGCCCCAGCATTTT

j_call: TRBJ2-3
clone_size: NA
d_call: TRBD2
v_call: TRBV5-1
cdr3_aa: CASSLGGGSDTQYF
cdr3_nt: TGCGCCAGCAGCTTGGGCGGGGGTTCAGATACGCAGTATTTT

j_call: TRBJ2-7
clone_size: NA
d_call: NA
v_call: TRBV20-1
cdr3_aa: CSAKGRDEQYF
cdr3_nt: TGCAGTGCGAAGGGCAGGGACGAGCAGTACTTC

j_call: TRBJ1-1
clone_size: once
d_call: NA
v_call: TRBV5-1
cdr3_aa: CASSWIERRNTEAFF
cdr3_nt: TGCGCCAGCAGCTGGATCGAGCGCCGGAACACTGAAGCTTTCTTT

j_call: TRBJ2-1
clone_size: NA
d_call: TRBD2
v_call: TRBV7-8
cdr3_aa: CASSLLAGEQFF
cdr3_nt: TGTGCCAGCAGCTTACTAGCGGGGGAGCAGTTCTTC

j_call: TRBJ2-5
clone_size: NA
d_call: TRBD2
v_call: TRBV7-6
cdr3_aa: CASSSLLAGLRETQYF
cdr3_nt: TGTGCCAGCAGCTCCCTACTAGCGGGGCTCCGGGAGACCCAGTACTTC

j_call: TRBJ2-2
clone_size: once
d_call: NA
v_call: TRBV7-2
cdr3_aa: CASSLTYAGPANTGELFF
cdr3_nt: TGTGCCAGCAGCTTAACTTATGCGGGTCCCGCGAACACCGGGGAGCTGTTTTTT

j_call: TRBJ2-7
clone_size: NA
d_call: TRBD2
v_call: TRBV11-2
cdr3_aa: CASSLAPGAGGEQYF
cdr3_nt: TGTGCCAGCAGCTTAGCCCCGGGGGCGGGGGGCGAGCAGTACTTC

j_call: TRBJ1-1
clone_size: NA
d_call: NA
v_call: TRBV6-5
cdr3_aa: CASSYSTATEAFF
cdr3_nt: TGTGCCAGCAGTTACTCGACAGCCACTGAAGCTTTCTTT

j_call: TRBJ2-5
clone_size: NA
d_call: NA
v_call: TRBV11-2
cdr3_aa: CASSSGLSAETQYF
cdr3_nt: TGTGCCAGCAGCTCCGGACTTTCGGCGGAGACCCAGTACTTC

j_call: TRBJ1-1
clone_size: once
d_call: NA
v_call: TRBV7-8
cdr3_aa: CASSLILDTEAFF
cdr3_nt: TGTGCCAGCAGCTTAATACTTGACACTGAAGCTTTCTTT

j_call: TRBJ1-2
clone_size: NA
d_call: NA
v_call: TRBV5-4
cdr3_aa: CASSPDIVANYGYTF
cdr3_nt: TGTGCCAGCAGCCCCGACATCGTAGCTAACTATGGCTACACCTTC

j_call: TRBJ1-2
clone_size: NA
d_call: TRBD1
v_call: TRBV5-1
cdr3_aa: CASSLAPTGEDYGYTF
cdr3_nt: TGCGCCAGCAGCTTGGCTCCGACAGGGGAGGACTATGGCTACACCTTC

j_call: TRBJ2-2
clone_size: NA
d_call: NA
v_call: TRBV5-5
cdr3_aa: CASSPSGTGELFF
cdr3_nt: TGTGCCAGCAGCCCCTCGGGGACCGGGGAGCTGTTTTTT

j_call: TRBJ1-1
clone_size: NA
d_call: NA
v_call: TRBV5-8
cdr3_aa: CASSSLPEGDREEAFF
cdr3_nt: TGTGCCAGCAGCTCCCTCCCCGAGGGGGACCGAGAGGAAGCTTTCTTT

j_call: TRBJ1-2
clone_size: NA
d_call: TRBD1
v_call: TRBV7-2
cdr3_aa: CASSLTGYGYTF
cdr3_nt: TGTGCCAGCAGCTTGACAGGGTATGGCTACACCTTC

j_call: TRBJ2-1
clone_size: NA
d_call: TRBD1
v_call: TRBV6-5
cdr3_aa: CASSYLGTGSNEQFF
cdr3_nt: TGTGCCAGCAGTTACCTCGGGACAGGGAGCAATGAGCAGTTCTTC

j_call: TRBJ2-5
clone_size: NA
d_call: NA
v_call: TRBV6-6
cdr3_aa: CASSYSRADLETQYF
cdr3_nt: TGTGCCAGCAGTTACTCGAGGGCAGACCTGGAGACCCAGTACTTC

j_call: TRBJ1-6
clone_size: once
d_call: NA
v_call: TRBV11-2
cdr3_aa: CASSSRTGGVPYNSPLHF
cdr3_nt: TGTGCCAGCAGCTCCCGAACGGGGGGAGTCCCCTATAATTCACCCCTCCACTTT

j_call: TRBJ1-6
clone_size: NA
d_call: TRBD1
v_call: TRBV5-6
cdr3_aa: CASSPDRGRSPLHF
cdr3_nt: TGTGCCAGCAGCCCAGACAGGGGGAGGTCACCCCTCCACTTT